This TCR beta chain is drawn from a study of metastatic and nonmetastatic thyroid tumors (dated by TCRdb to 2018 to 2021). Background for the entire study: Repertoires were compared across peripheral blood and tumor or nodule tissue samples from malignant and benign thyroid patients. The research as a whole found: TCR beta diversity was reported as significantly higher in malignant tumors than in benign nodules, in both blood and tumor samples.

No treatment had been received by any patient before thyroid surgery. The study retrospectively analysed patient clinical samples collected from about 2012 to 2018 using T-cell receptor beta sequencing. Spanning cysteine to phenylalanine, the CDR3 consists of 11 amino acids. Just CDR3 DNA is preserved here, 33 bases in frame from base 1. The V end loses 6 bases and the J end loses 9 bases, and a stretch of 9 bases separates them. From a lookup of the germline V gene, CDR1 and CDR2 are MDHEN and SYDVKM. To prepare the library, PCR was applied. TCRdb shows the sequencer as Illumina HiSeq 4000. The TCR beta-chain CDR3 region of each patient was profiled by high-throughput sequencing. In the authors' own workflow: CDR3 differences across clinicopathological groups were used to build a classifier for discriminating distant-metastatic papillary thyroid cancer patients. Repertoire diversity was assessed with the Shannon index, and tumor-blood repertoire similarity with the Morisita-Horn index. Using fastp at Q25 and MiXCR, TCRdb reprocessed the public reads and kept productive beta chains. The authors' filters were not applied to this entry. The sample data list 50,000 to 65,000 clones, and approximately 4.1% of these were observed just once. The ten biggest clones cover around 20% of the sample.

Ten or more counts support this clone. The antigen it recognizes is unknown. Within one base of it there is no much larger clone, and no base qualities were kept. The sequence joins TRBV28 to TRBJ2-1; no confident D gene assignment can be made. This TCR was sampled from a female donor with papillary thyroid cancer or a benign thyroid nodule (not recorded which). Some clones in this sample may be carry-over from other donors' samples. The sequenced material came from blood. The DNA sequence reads TGTGCCAGCAGGGAGAGGATTGAGCAGTTCTTC. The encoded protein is CASRERIEQFF.